In this sample, the clone carrying this T cell receptor (beta chain) turned up many times. Antigen specificity is unknown. This entry belongs to a study of Graves' ophthalmopathy and Graves' hyperthyroidism. Study-level points and caveats: An 81.08% specificity and 87.88% sensitivity were achieved by a 13-signature model that separated ophthalmopathy from stable hyperthyroidism. Most thyroid clonotypes expanded beyond 0.001 frequency were also found in blood. Progression of ophthalmopathy was predicted by the model with less than 71% sensitivity and around 72% specificity.

RNA transcripts yielded amplified TCR beta CDR3 regions. HTBI-primed first-round RT-PCR preceded second-round multiplex PCR. One entry per CDR3 protein, called by TCRdb with MiXCR from the multiplex PCR reads. The repertoire holds about 550,000 distinct CDR3 sequences, with 35% to 45% as singletons. CDR3 size: 13 residues. The V segment lost 4 bases and the J segment 3 bases; nucleotides outside the gene matches: 0. The chain carries TRBV12-3 or TRBV12-4 and TRBJ2-7; 10 bases fit TRBD1. The sequence derives from an adult man with Graves' hyperthyroidism. Sequenced material: peripheral blood or thyroid tissue (not recorded which). CDR3 amino acids: CASSWDRGYEQYF. DNA for the CDR3: TGTGCCAGCAGTTGGGACAGGGGCTACGAGCAGTACTTC.